The 16 T cell receptor beta chains in this list originate from one sample, sequenced in a study of OX40 agonist ivuxolimab in advanced cancers. Using immunoSEQ multiplex PCR, the repertoire was profiled, and TCRdb retains in-frame clones only, with some absent. The sample has 40,000 to 50,000 clones, about 80% seen once. The specimen was CD4+ or CD8+ T cells sorted from blood, collected in a trial of the OX40 agonist ivuxolimab. These receptors came from an adult with an advanced solid tumor such as melanoma, head and neck, liver or kidney cancer.

The V call is TRBV19, the J call TRBJ2-5, with unresolved D. Germline V gene data show CDR1 as LNHDA and CDR2 as SQIVND (reference sequence). The V end lost 5 bases, the J end lost 2 bases, and 15 bases lay between the germline ends. There are 15 residues in the CDR3. The CDR3, as DNA: TGTGCCAGTAGTGTCGTTCCCCTCTTACAAGAGACCCAGTACTTC. Its protein is CASSVVPLLQETQYF.

This clone was recorded once. The genes are TRBV6-6 and TRBJ2-7; D gene unclear. This CDR3 is built from 11 residues. The V end was cut by 7 bases, the J end by 5 bases, with 9 bases between. Per germline, CDR1 MNHNY and CDR2 SVGAGI (reference sequence). The CDR3 coding sequence is TGTGCCAGCACCTACGCCCACGAGCAGTACTTC. This gives the protein CASTYAHEQYF.

This clone was detected once. The chain joins TRBV11-3 to TRBJ1-1; D is uncertain. The V gene lost 0 bases and the J gene lost 1 base, with 3 bases spanning the gap. The CDR3 runs 13 residues. Germline V gene sequence: CDR1 SGHNT, CDR2 YENEEA. The chain's CDR3 is CASSLEANTEAFF. CDR3 bases: TGTGCCAGCAGCTTAGAGGCGAACACTGAAGCTTTCTTT.

CDR3 bases: TGTGCCAGTACCCCGGGGCAGGGCGGCCCCTATAGCAATCAGCCCCAGCATTTT. Its translation: CASTPGQGGPYSNQPQHF. The chain employs TRBV19 and TRBJ1-5; TRBD1 is a possible D gene (5 bases). Looked up from germline, CDR1 is LNHDA and CDR2 is SQIVND (reference sequence). Trimming shortened V by 7 bases and J by 0 bases, and 22 bases separated the two germline ends. This CDR3 contains 18 residues. The full variable domain, completed using reference TRBV19 and TRBJ1-5, is DGGITQSPKYLFRKEGQNVTLSCEQNLNHDAMYWYRQDPGQGLRLIYYSQIVNDFQKGDIAEGYSVSREKKESFPLTVTSAQKNPTAFYLCASTPGQGGPYSNQPQHFGDGTRLSIL.

This chain joins TRBV2 and TRBJ2-3, with D possibly being TRBD1 (6 bases). The CDR3 contains 14 residues. V lost 5 bases to trimming and J lost 2 bases, with 11 bases between them. Germline CDR1 SNHLY, CDR2 FYNNEI. The CDR3 sequence is CASSLQGSTDTQYF. CDR3 in DNA: TGTGCCAGCAGTCTTCAGGGGTCCACAGATACGCAGTATTTT. Combining the CDR3 with reference TRBV2 and TRBJ2-3 gives the whole variable domain EPEVTQTPSHQVTQMGQEVILRCVPISNHLYFYWYRQILGQKVEFLVSFYNNEISEKSEIFDDQFSVERPDGSNFTLKIRSTKLEDSAMYFCASSLQGSTDTQYFGPGTRLTVL.

V usage is TRBV20-1 and J usage is TRBJ2-5; D not resolved. This CDR3 has 11 amino acids. The germline V and J ends were trimmed by 6 bases and 5 bases, with 10 bases remaining between them. In germline, CDR1 is DFQATT, CDR2 SNEGSKA (reference sequence). The CDR3 DNA follows: TGCAGTGCCCAATTGATGGAGACCCAGTACTTC. This codes for CSAQLMETQYF.

This clone was detected only a few times. The chain couples TRBV18 to TRBJ1-2; D is undetermined. Trimming cost V 3 bases and J 6 bases, with 5 bases left between them. The CDR3 runs 11 residues. From germline, CDR1 is KGHSH and CDR2 LQKENI. The CDR3 DNA reads as TGTGCCAGCTCACCCTCTGATGGCTACACCTTC. Its translation is CASSPSDGYTF.

The chain couples TRBV5-6 to TRBJ1-1; no definite D call. The CDR3 is 14 amino acids. The V end lost 4 bases, the J end lost 1 base, and 11 bases lay between the germline ends. Germline V CDR1 and CDR2: SGHDT, YYEEEE. CDR3 protein: CASSPRIGNTEAFF. CDR3 DNA: TGTGCCAGCAGCCCGAGAATTGGGAACACTGAAGCTTTCTTT.

The CDR3 DNA sequence: TGTGCCAGCAGTTACCGGGGGGTATCGGGCACTGAAGCTTTCTTT. Residues: CASSYRGVSGTEAFF. The V and J genes are TRBV6-5 and TRBJ1-1; possibly TRBD1 for D (5 bases). The germline V and J ends were trimmed by 2 bases and 4 bases, with 14 bases remaining between them. Germline CDR1 is MNHEY and CDR2 is SVGAGI. The CDR3 runs to 15 residues.

The chain is built from TRBV10-3 and TRBJ2-5; no definite D call. The V end lost 2 bases, the J end lost 5 bases, and 9 bases lay between the germline ends. Germline V gene data show CDR1 as ENHRY and CDR2 as SYGVKD. There are 13 residues in the CDR3. The CDR3 DNA sequence: TGTGCCATCAGTGAGCCGGGTTGGGAGACCCAGTACTTC. Its protein product is CAISEPGWETQYF.

This rearrangement joins TRBV4-2 to TRBJ2-7; 7 positions match TRBD2. CDR3 length equals 14 residues. Germline CDR1 reads LGHNA; CDR2 reads YNFKEQ. V shed 5 bases and J 2 bases; nucleotides not matched to a gene: 6. CDR3 region: CASSTSSGAYEQYF. CDR3 DNA: TGTGCCAGCAGCACCTCTAGCGGAGCCTACGAGCAGTACTTC.

The chain combines TRBV7-9 with TRBJ1-5; D is ambiguous. The CDR3 has 12 amino acids. Trimming pared 4 bases from V and 9 bases from J, leaving 10 bases between. Germline CDR1 is SEHNR and CDR2 is FQNEAQ (reference sequence). The CDR3 DNA sequence: TGTGCCAGCAGCTACCCCTCTGCGCCCCAGCATTTT. Residues: CASSYPSAPQHF.

This clone was observed a single time. The chain couples TRBV9 to TRBJ2-7; D may be TRBD2 (5 bases). Between the trimmed V and J ends, which lost 2 bases and 0 bases, there was a span of 21 bases. The CDR3 has 18 amino acids. Per the germline V gene, CDR1 is SGDLS and CDR2 is YYNGEE. As DNA, the CDR3 is TGTGCCAGCAGCGTCGGACTTTCCGCTTCTACTAGCTCCTACGAGCAGTACTTC. It specifies CASSVGLSASTSSYEQYF.

This clone was detected a few times. The gene calls are TRBV19 and TRBJ1-3; D gene ambiguous. Germline-derived CDR1 and CDR2 are LNHDA and SQIVND (reference sequence). V lost 4 bases and J 4 bases, leaving 14 bases between the germline ends. This CDR3 has 15 residues. CDR3 nucleotide sequence: TGTGCCAGTAGTAAACCGGGAAGGTTCGGAAACACCATATATTTT. Amino acid sequence: CASSKPGRFGNTIYF.

This clone was picked up one time. The J gene is TRBJ2-7, the V gene TRBV28; 10 bases match TRBD1. With V trimmed by 4 bases and J by 4 bases, 13 bases remained unmatched. Looked up from germline, CDR1 is MDHEN and CDR2 is SYDVKM. The CDR3 contains 17 residues. The CDR3, as DNA: TGTGCCAGCAGTTCCCCACTGAACCGGGACAGGGGATACGAGCAGTACTTC. It yields the protein CASSSPLNRDRGYEQYF.

CDR3 sequence reads: CASSAGTSGRNEQFF. In nucleotides, the CDR3 is TGCGCCAGCAGTGCCGGGACTAGCGGGAGAAATGAGCAGTTCTTC. V gene TRBV10-1 combines with J gene TRBJ2-1; 14 nucleotides line up with TRBD2. Germline V gene data show CDR1 as WNHNN and CDR2 as SYGVQD (reference sequence). This CDR3 has 15 amino acids. The ends lost 4 bases at V and 7 bases at J; junction bases unmatched: 3.